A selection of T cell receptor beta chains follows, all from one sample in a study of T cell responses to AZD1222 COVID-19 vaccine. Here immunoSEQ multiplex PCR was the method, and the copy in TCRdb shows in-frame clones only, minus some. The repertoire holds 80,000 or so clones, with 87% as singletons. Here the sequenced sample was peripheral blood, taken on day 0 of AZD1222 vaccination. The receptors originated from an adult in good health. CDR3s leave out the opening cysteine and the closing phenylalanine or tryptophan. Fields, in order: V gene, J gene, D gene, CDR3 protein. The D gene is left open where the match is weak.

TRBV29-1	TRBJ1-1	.	SVEAPDGRLNTEAF
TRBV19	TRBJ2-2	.	ASSIVGDSGELF
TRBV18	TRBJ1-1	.	ASSPVGTEAF
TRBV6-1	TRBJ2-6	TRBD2	ASSEGEGRGANVLT
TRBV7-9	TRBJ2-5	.	ASSLVPPTGEETQY
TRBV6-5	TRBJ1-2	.	ASSWAGGWNNYGYT
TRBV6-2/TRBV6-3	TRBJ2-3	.	ASSVGRSQY
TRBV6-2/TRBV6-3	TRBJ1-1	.	ASSWAVTEAF
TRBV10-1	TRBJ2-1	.	ASSDTLSSYNEQF
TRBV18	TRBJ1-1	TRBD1	ASSATGTTVTEAF
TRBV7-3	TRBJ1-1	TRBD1	ASSPGQQILTEAF
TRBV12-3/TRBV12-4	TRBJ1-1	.	ASTVGANEAF
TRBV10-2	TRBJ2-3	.	ASRDYRTDTQY
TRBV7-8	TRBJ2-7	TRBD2	ASSSSGRRNEQY
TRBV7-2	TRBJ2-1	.	ASGRGERNEQF
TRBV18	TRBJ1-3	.	ASSPQDGAGNTIY
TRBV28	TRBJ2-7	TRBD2	ASSPYSGSISHEQY
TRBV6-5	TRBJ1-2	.	ASSSPSVARYGYT
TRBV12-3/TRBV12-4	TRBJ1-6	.	ASSQTANSPLH
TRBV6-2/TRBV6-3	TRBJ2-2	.	ASSRGTGELF
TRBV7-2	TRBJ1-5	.	ASSGQVNQPQH
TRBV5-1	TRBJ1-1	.	ASRTDLGTEAF
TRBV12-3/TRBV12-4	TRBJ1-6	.	ASNREGSPLH
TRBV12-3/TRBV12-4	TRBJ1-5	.	ASSTVHQPQH
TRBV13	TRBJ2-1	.	ASTSGPHEQF
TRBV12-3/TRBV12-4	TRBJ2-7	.	ASSFSEYEQY
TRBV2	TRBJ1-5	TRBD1	ASRPGGRQPQH